This TCR beta chain was retrieved from a study of blood T cell repertoires in COVID-19. Study information: COVID-19 samples from acute and convalescent phases originated in the United States, Italy and Spain. PBMCs, B-cell-depleted T cells, or T cells provided the cDNA or gDNA that made up the material.

V shed 5 bases and J 6 bases; nucleotides not matched to a gene: 13. The germline V gene has CDR1 LGHNA and CDR2 YNFKEQ. CDR3 length: 15 amino acids. As handled by the study authors: Amplification of reference gene primers was used by the study to estimate nucleated cell counts. Sequencing was performed with immunoSEQ multiplex PCR; in TCRdb, only in-frame clones are kept and a portion is missing. V, J and clone size are those of that table, while D and trimming were read from the DNA. The sample records 65,000 to 80,000 clones, about four fifths being singletons. The chain combines TRBV4-2 with TRBJ2-7; 7 bases map to TRBD1. What was sequenced was peripheral blood. This TCR came from a human donor in a cohort sampled during active COVID-19. The chain's CDR3 is CASSIRTGDISEQYF. The CDR3 DNA follows: TGTGCCAGCAGCATCCGGACAGGCGATATATCCGAGCAGTACTTC.